These 2 T cell receptor beta chains share one sample of origin, sequenced in a study of T cell changes during pregnancy in multiple sclerosis. The data were produced by immunoSEQ multiplex PCR, yet TCRdb's version contains in-frame clones alone and is incomplete. The table records roughly 40,000 clones, approximately 94% of them present only once. Sample: peripheral blood, taken in the third trimester of pregnancy. All receptors derive from a female donor with multiple sclerosis, enrolled in a pregnancy study.

The chain joins TRBV10-3 to TRBJ2-5, with 7 positions matching TRBD1. This CDR3 contains 14 residues. Trimming took 3 bases from V and 3 from J; bases not matched to a gene: 4. Germline V gives CDR1 ENHRY, CDR2 SYGVKD. CDR3 nucleotide sequence: TGTGCCATCAGTGAATCGGGACAGAAAGAGACCCAGTACTTC. It is translated as CAISESGQKETQYF.

This chain uses TRBV28 with TRBJ2-1, with D possibly TRBD2 on 5 matching bases. Germline V gene lookup returns CDR1 MDHEN and CDR2 SYDVKM. CDR3 length: 14 residues. Deletions cut 6 bases from V and 0 bases from J, with 9 bases between. Written as DNA, the CDR3 is TGTGCCAGCAGCGGAGGAAGCTCCTACAATGAGCAGTTCTTC. This sequence encodes CASSGGSSYNEQFF.